This is a list of T cell receptor beta chains from one sample in a study of regulatory T cells in long-lasting Graves disease. TCRdb re-called the multiplex PCR reads with MiXCR, one entry per CDR3 protein. The sample has around 420,000 distinct CDR3 sequences, around a sixth seen once. Sequenced material: peripheral blood mononuclear cells (PBMCs), taken at new diagnosis, from a patient treated with antithyroid drugs. These receptors originate from a female donor with Graves disease. CDR3s include the opening cysteine and the closing phenylalanine or tryptophan. Part of the rows lack a size; the others show once, few, many or a class for expanded clones.

J	V	size	CDR3
TRBJ1-2	TRBV6-1	few	CASSWGGLGYTF
TRBJ2-7	TRBV12-3/TRBV12-4	many	CASSSSPGQGALYEQYF
TRBJ2-7	TRBV30	.	CAWSVRNSGCPLSEQYF
TRBJ2-4	TRBV2	many	CASSPRDRAKNIQYF
TRBJ1-5	TRBV19	.	CASSPGGSKVGNQPQHF
TRBJ2-3	TRBV7-3	many	CASSLVDDTQYF
TRBJ2-1	TRBV7-9	many	CASKISLAGSYNEQFF
TRBJ1-2	TRBV13	many	CASSLFSEGTYTF
TRBJ2-7	TRBV20-1	.	CSATALPYEQYF
TRBJ2-5	TRBV7-3	many	CASSSPSGGKGETQYF
TRBJ1-2	TRBV2	many	CASRSGTGHYGYTF
TRBJ1-3	TRBV9	few	CASSVSTATGNTIYF
TRBJ2-7	TRBV12-3/TRBV12-4	.	CASRGGDREQYEQYF
TRBJ2-7	TRBV7-2	many	CASSRLAGGSYEQYF
TRBJ1-4	TRBV2	few	CASTQASTNEKLFF
TRBJ1-1	TRBV20-1	many	CSARFPGQALYEAFF
TRBJ1-5	TRBV28	once	CASNPGGANQPQHF
TRBJ1-2	TRBV19	few	CASRKGLDGYTF
TRBJ2-3	TRBV3-1	many	CASSQFETDSVADTQYF
TRBJ1-5	TRBV3-1	many	CASSPQGDQPQHF
TRBJ1-1	TRBV10-1	many	CASRWPVLGNTEAFF
TRBJ1-2	TRBV30	many	CAWSVSRTGRYTF
TRBJ1-1	TRBV6-5	many	CASSYRRNTEAFF
TRBJ2-2	TRBV6-4	.	CASSDSDRGAGELFF
TRBJ2-5	TRBV7-2	many	CASSLSGMALETQYF
TRBJ2-7	TRBV12-3/TRBV12-4	many	CASSPNDRFSYEQYF
TRBJ1-6	TRBV2	many	CASAGRGDSPLHF
TRBJ1-5	TRBV20-1	many	CSARGKRGALGNQPQHF
TRBJ2-7	TRBV27	many	CASSLKPTSYEQYF
TRBJ2-1	TRBV12-3/TRBV12-4	many	CASSRQGALYNEQFF
TRBJ1-3	TRBV4-1	.	CASSHFILGDYRSSGNTIYF
TRBJ2-2	TRBV28	many	CASSSWTGVAGELFF
TRBJ2-3	TRBV7-2	many	CASSTTGDTQYF
TRBJ2-1	TRBV7-9	.	CASSLTPGLAGGGNFYNEQFF
TRBJ2-1	TRBV12-3/TRBV12-4	.	CASSLKLSPSYNEQFF
TRBJ2-7	TRBV20-1	.	CSARELAGVGEQYF
TRBJ2-2	TRBV24-1	.	CATSDQDRGYTGELFF
TRBJ1-3	TRBV19	few	CASSIPGTGNTIYF
TRBJ1-2	TRBV10-3	few	CAISEDRGNYGYTF
TRBJ1-1	TRBV12-5	many	CASGFPLAAYPVNTEAFF
TRBJ1-1	TRBV19	few	CASSIEGHPNTEAFF
TRBJ2-1	TRBV10-3	.	CAIASGGFDEQFF
TRBJ1-1	TRBV20-1	.	CSARDPMGRFYEAFF
TRBJ1-1	TRBV28	.	CASSLGYRVSEAFF
TRBJ1-3	TRBV28	many	CASTQDRTSGNTIYF
TRBJ2-7	TRBV7-2	many	CASSLGGVEQYF
TRBJ2-3	TRBV4-1	many	CASSQVLQIPTDTQYF